This TCR beta chain was sequenced for a study of CD8+CD57+ T cells in acquired aplastic anemia (dated by TCRdb to the late 2010s). About the full investigation: On average, sorted CD4+ and CD8+ cells yielded around 3.5 ug of extracted DNA, with a range of 0.2 to 27.4 ug. For healthy donor samples, the average read count was about 10.8 million for CD4+ cells and roughly 11 million for CD8+ cells.

Taken from the germline V gene, the CDR1 and CDR2 loops are SQVTM and ANQGSEA. V loses 6 bases of germline sequence and J loses 1 base, and the interval between the two ends is 9 bases. The CDR3, from cysteine to phenylalanine, totals 12 residues. The entry retains the CDR3 DNA only, 36 bases that are in frame from base 1. In the study, sorted CD4+ and CD8+ blood T cells from patients with severe aplastic anemia and from healthy subjects underwent deep sequencing of TCR repertoires. Ficoll-Paque density gradient centrifugation was used to isolate peripheral blood mononuclear cells. Before DNA extraction, CD4+ and CD8+ T cells were sorted by FACS or by magnetic beads. This clonotype was picked up a small number of times. Its antigen has not been determined. No base quality values were provided; no much bigger clone lies one nucleotide off. General study outcomes and caveats: Although roughly 29 CD8+ CDR3 sequences were shared by patients and controls, these sequences appeared highly expressed in patients and within the immunodominant clones of patients. Between patients and healthy controls, no significant difference in CD8+ Simpson's diversity was found (P=0.060).

Genomic DNA served as template for TCR beta VDJ combination and CDR3 sequence profiling. An Illumina HiSeq 2000 was the platform used for TCR repertoire sequencing. Concerning the study's data processing: TRBV/TRBJ rearrangement plots, CDR3 size and DJ length profiles, and Simpson's diversity index were used to evaluate the repertoires. The most abundant DNA sequence in the deep sequencing data was defined as the immunodominant clone. CDR3 amino acid sequences were checked for sharing across subjects and were also compared against the VDJdb database and published repertoires. In TCRdb, the public reads were trimmed at Q25 with fastp and aligned with MiXCR, with productive beta chains retained. Here each entry gathers all rows of one CDR3 protein and keeps the most common genes and DNA. These V and J calls derive from TCRdb rather than the authors' analysis. For this sample the table gives 180,000 or so distinct CDR3 sequences, of which about 47% were detected only once. The top ten constitute under 3% of the sample.

This receptor was identified in a human donor in good health. The sequenced sample consisted of sorted CD4+, CD8+, or CD8+CD57+ T cells (not recorded which) from PBMCs. This chain is built from TRBV29-1 and TRBJ1-1; matching of 5 bases hints at TRBD1 as the D gene. The bases are TGCAGCGTGGGACGGACGAACACTGAAGCTTTCTTT. This codes for CSVGRTNTEAFF.